Following are 10 T cell receptor beta chains from one sample sequenced in a study of cytomegalovirus exposure and HLA in healthy donors. It was with 60 Vbeta and 13 Jbeta primers that the PCR ran. Generated by immunoSEQ multiplex PCR, the TCRdb table keeps only in-frame clones and is missing some. The table records 85,000 to 100,000 clones, just under 90% of them present only once. The source material was PBMCs. These receptors all come from a man younger than 30 in good health and CMV-seronegative.

This rearrangement joins TRBV28 to TRBJ2-7, with D unclear. V was cut by 6 bases and J by 6 bases, with 9 bases left in between. CDR1 MDHEN and CDR2 SYDVKM come from the germline V gene. CDR3 length: 11 amino acids. This CDR3 reads CASSLTGEQYF. CDR3 nucleotides: TGTGCCAGCAGCCTAACCGGCGAGCAGTACTTC.

The CDR3 protein is CASSKAYNYEQYF. The CDR3 nucleotides are TGTGCCAGCAGCAAAGCCTATAACTACGAGCAGTACTTC. The rearrangement uses TRBV9 and TRBJ2-7, with D unclear. CDR1 is SGDLS and CDR2 is YYNGEE in the germline V gene. V dropped 4 bases and J dropped 3 bases, with 11 bases sitting between them. The CDR3 covers 13 residues. The full variable domain, with the rest looked up from reference TRBV9 and TRBJ2-7, is DSGVTQTPKHLITATGQRVTLRCSPRSGDLSVYWYQQSLDQGLQFLIQYYNGEERAKGNILERFSAQQFPDLHSELNLSSLELGDSALYFCASSKAYNYEQYFGPGTRLTVT.

This chain links TRBV19 with TRBJ2-5, with D perhaps matching TRBD2 (6 bases). The CDR3 is made up of 14 amino acids. Germline CDR1 LNHDA, CDR2 SQIVND (reference sequence). Trimming stripped 6 bases from V and 5 bases from J, with 16 bases between. CDR3 nucleotide sequence: TGTGCCAGTAGCGCCCAGGCGGGACTCGAGACCCAGTACTTC. It yields the protein CASSAQAGLETQYF.

The chain joins TRBV28 to TRBJ2-1; 10 positions match TRBD2. CDR3 size: 16 residues. Germline CDR1 and CDR2: MDHEN and SYDVKM. Trimming removed 2 bases from V and 2 bases from J; junction bases left unmatched: 3. CDR3 protein: CASSLPLAGAYNEQFF. In DNA form, the CDR3 reads TGTGCCAGCAGTTTACCCCTAGCGGGGGCCTACAATGAGCAGTTCTTC.

The rearrangement joins TRBV4-2 to TRBJ2-3, with 11 bases fitting TRBD2. Germline V lookup: CDR1 LGHNA, CDR2 YNFKEQ. The CDR3 spans 17 residues. With 5 bases clipped from V and 3 bases from J, the junction kept 10 bases outside the gene matches. The CDR3 nucleotides read TGTGCCAGCAGCTTATTAGCGGGAGGGCGGGGGACAGATACGCAGTATTTT. Translation gives CASSLLAGGRGTDTQYF.

The genes are TRBV5-1 and TRBJ2-5; 8 positions agree with TRBD1. The CDR3 runs 14 residues. Germline trimming cut 3 bases from V and 2 bases from J; bases unmatched to any gene: 3. In germline, CDR1 is SGHRS, CDR2 YFSETQ. The CDR3 sequence is CASSWTGRQETQYF. DNA for the CDR3: TGCGCCAGCAGCTGGACAGGGCGACAAGAGACCCAGTACTTC.

Written as DNA, the CDR3 is TGTGCCTGGCGGACTAGCGGGAGGGGGGGTGAGCAGTTCTTC. Its protein is CAWRTSGRGGEQFF. This sequence joins TRBV30 and TRBJ2-1; 15 bases are a match to TRBD2. The ends lost 5 bases at V and 9 bases at J; junction bases unmatched: 5. This CDR3 has 14 amino acids. CDR1 GTSNPN and CDR2 SVGIG come from the germline V gene (reference sequence).

This clone was recorded once. V gene TRBV19 combines with J gene TRBJ2-7, with TRBD1 as a possible D gene (6 bases). CDR1 is LNHDA and CDR2 is SQIVND in the germline V gene (reference sequence). Trimming removed 4 bases at V and 6 bases at J, with 13 bases between. This CDR3 is built from 13 residues. The CDR3 DNA is TGTGCCAGTAGTACCCGGGACAATCGCGAGCAGTACTTC. Its translation: CASSTRDNREQYF.

CDR3 loop: CASSPGRDRGGYNEQFF. The DNA for the CDR3 is TGTGCCAGCAGCCCGGGGAGGGACAGGGGGGGATACAATGAGCAGTTCTTC. This chain links TRBV5-5 with TRBJ2-1; 11 bases map to TRBD1. V lost 4 bases to trimming and J lost 4 bases; unmatched junction nucleotides: 10. Germline CDR1 and CDR2: SGHKS and YYEKEE (reference sequence). The CDR3 is made up of 17 amino acids.

The chain combines TRBV28 with TRBJ1-1, with D possibly being TRBD1 (5 bases). V was clipped by 2 bases and J by 3 bases, with 10 bases between them. In germline, CDR1 is MDHEN, CDR2 SYDVKM. The CDR3 contains 14 residues. As DNA, the CDR3 is TGTGCCAGCAGTTTAGCCCGGGGGTACACTGAAGCTTTCTTT. Its translation is CASSLARGYTEAFF.